The T cell receptor beta chain under discussion was sequenced for a study of siplizumab effects on memory and regulatory T cells. The method was immunoSEQ multiplex PCR; TCRdb's version includes in-frame clones alone and lacks a portion of them. The sample has about 60,000 clones, less than 90% seen once. This CDR3 comprises 15 residues. From germline, CDR1 is SGHAT and CDR2 FQNNGV. V trimming: 1 base; J trimming: 6 bases; junction bases outside the gene matches: 3. The study, taken as a whole, reports: Major contributors to the alloresponse seemed to be naive T cells, which also appeared more diverse than memory cells.

Note on this clone: The target antigen is unknown.

The specimen was memory CD4+ T cells sorted from blood. The rearrangement joins TRBV11-2 to TRBJ2-1, with 10 bases fitting TRBD1. The clonotype comes from a human donor in good health. CDR3 region: CASSLVGQGINEQFF. The CDR3 DNA reads as TGTGCCAGCAGCTTAGTGGGACAGGGGATCAATGAGCAGTTCTTC.